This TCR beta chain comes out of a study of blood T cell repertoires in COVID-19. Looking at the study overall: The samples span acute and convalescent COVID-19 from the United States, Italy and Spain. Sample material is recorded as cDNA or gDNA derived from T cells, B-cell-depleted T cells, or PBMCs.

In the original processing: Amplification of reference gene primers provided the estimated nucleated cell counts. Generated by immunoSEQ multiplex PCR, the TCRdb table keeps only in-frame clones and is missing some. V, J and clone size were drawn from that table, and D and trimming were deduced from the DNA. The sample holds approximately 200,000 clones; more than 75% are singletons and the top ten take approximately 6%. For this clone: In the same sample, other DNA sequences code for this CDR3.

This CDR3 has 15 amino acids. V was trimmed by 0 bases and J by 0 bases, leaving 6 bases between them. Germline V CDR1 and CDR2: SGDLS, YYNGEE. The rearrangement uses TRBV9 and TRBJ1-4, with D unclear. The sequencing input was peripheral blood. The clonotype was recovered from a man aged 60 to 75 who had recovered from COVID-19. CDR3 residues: CASSVAPATNEKLFF. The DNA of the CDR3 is TGTGCCAGCAGCGTAGCGCCAGCAACTAATGAAAAACTGTTTTTT.